The clone carrying this TCR beta chain was counted a few times. What it binds is not known. The sample comes from a study of Graves' ophthalmopathy and Graves' hyperthyroidism. Background on the study: Peripheral blood was gathered at first diagnosis, ahead of any treatment whatsoever. Findings and caveats of the study: Classification of ophthalmopathy versus stable hyperthyroidism by a 13-signature model yielded 85% to 90% sensitivity and roughly 81% specificity.

From RNA, the CDR3 regions of TCR beta chains were amplified and sequenced. Investigators did first-round RT-PCR with HTBI primers, then second-round multiplex PCR. TCRdb re-analysed the multiplex PCR reads in MiXCR, keeping a single row per CDR3 protein. The sample lists some 750,000 distinct CDR3 sequences, about 44% seen once, with about 40% in the top ten. None of the included patients had other autoimmune diseases, uncontrolled infections, pregnancy or lactation, as these led to exclusion. Clinical symptoms, serum thyroxine, TRAb, thyroid ultrasound and orbital computed tomography formed the basis of diagnosis. This TCR came from an adult man with Graves' ophthalmopathy. Sequencing input: peripheral blood.

In DNA form, the CDR3 reads TGTGCCAGCAGCTTACTCCGAGCGAGCGAGCAGTACTTC. This translates into CASSLLRASEQYF. The chain recombines TRBV7-2 with TRBJ2-7; no clear D gene. The V gene's germline CDR1 is SGHTA and CDR2 FQGNSA. The CDR3 is 13 residues long. Trimming shortened V by 2 bases and J by 6 bases, and 11 bases separated the two germline ends.